The 12 T cell receptor beta chains below come from one sample, sequenced in a study of cytomegalovirus exposure and HLA in healthy donors. Primers: 60 Vbeta forward and 13 Jbeta reverse. Method: immunoSEQ multiplex PCR; TCRdb's copy keeps in-frame clones and lacks some. The sample contains 150,000 to 200,000 clones, 80% of which appear only once. The sequencing sample was made of PBMCs. The receptors originated from a woman between 35 and 50 years old in good health and CMV-seronegative.

This chain uses TRBV28 with TRBJ2-1; D is perhaps TRBD2 (6 bases). CDR1 is MDHEN, CDR2 SYDVKM, per germline. The ends were cut back, 6 bases at V and 0 bases at J, with 15 bases in the middle. The CDR3 spans 16 residues. The CDR3 reads CASSAPTRSSYNEQFF. The CDR3 bases are TGTGCCAGCAGCGCCCCGACTAGAAGCTCCTACAATGAGCAGTTCTTC.

In its sample, this clone was seen a few times. The CDR3: CASSPRAGIGDTQYF. Here the CDR3 DNA reads TGTGCCAGCAGCCCCCGAGCGGGAATCGGGGATACGCAGTATTTT. This sequence joins TRBV7-2 and TRBJ2-3; 7 nucleotides agree with TRBD2. The CDR3 totals 15 residues. The V segment lost 5 bases and the J segment 6 bases; nucleotides outside the gene matches: 11. Germline V lookup: CDR1 SGHTA, CDR2 FQGNSA.

This clone was recorded once. The V gene is TRBV6-5, the J gene TRBJ1-1, with unresolved D. This CDR3 has 14 amino acids. V lost 2 bases to trimming and J lost 1 base, with 8 bases between them. Germline V CDR1 and CDR2: MNHEY, SVGAGI. CDR3 amino acids: CASSYTRRNTEAFF. The DNA of the CDR3 is TGTGCCAGCAGTTACACAAGGAGGAACACTGAAGCTTTCTTT.

This rearrangement joins TRBV7-8 to TRBJ1-1; the D is unclear. V dropped 5 bases and J dropped 2 bases, with 12 bases sitting between them. From germline, CDR1 is SGHVS and CDR2 FQNEAQ. This CDR3 contains 14 residues. CDR3 sequence reads: CASSLLTFNTEAFF. The CDR3 DNA follows: TGTGCCAGCAGCCTACTCACTTTTAACACTGAAGCTTTCTTT.

The CDR3 sequence: CASSQVRAGADTQYF. In DNA, the CDR3 is TGTGCCAGCAGCCAAGTCCGCGCGGGGGCAGATACGCAGTATTTT. V is TRBV14 and J is TRBJ2-3, with 7 bases identical to TRBD2. The V gene end was trimmed by 1 base and the J gene end by 4 bases; junction bases not matched to a gene: 5. The germline V gene has CDR1 SGHDN and CDR2 FVKESK. CDR3 length: 15 residues. Full variable domain (missing parts from reference TRBV14 and TRBJ2-3): EAGVTQFPSHSVIEKGQTVTLRCDPISGHDNLYWYRRVMGKEIKFLLHFVKESKQDESGMPNNRFLAERTGGTYSTLKVQPAELEDSGVYFCASSQVRAGADTQYFGPGTRLTVL.

The rearrangement joins TRBV7-9 to TRBJ2-5; 8 bases line up with TRBD2. This CDR3 region has 12 residues. Germline-derived CDR1 and CDR2 are SEHNR and FQNEAQ (reference sequence). J lost 2 bases, V lost 7 bases, and 0 bases had no gene match. In DNA form, the CDR3 reads TGTGCCAGCACTAGCGGGCAAGAGACCCAGTACTTC. Translated, it gives CASTSGQETQYF.

V gene TRBV7-2 combines with J gene TRBJ1-2; 8 bases fit TRBD1. The CDR3 runs 15 residues. Germline V gene lookup returns CDR1 SGHTA and CDR2 FQGNSA. With V trimmed by 5 bases and J by 0 bases, 5 bases remained unmatched. The CDR3 loop reads CASSADRGANYGYTF. The CDR3 DNA reads as TGTGCCAGCAGCGCAGACAGGGGAGCTAACTATGGCTACACCTTC.

The rearrangement joins TRBV11-3 to TRBJ1-1, with no clear D. Trimming cost V 1 base and J 8 bases, with 11 bases left between them. This CDR3 spans 13 amino acids. Germline CDR1 is SGHNT and CDR2 is YENEEA. DNA for the CDR3: TGTGCCAGCAGCTTAGGGGCCGTTGAGGAAGCTTTCTTT. It is translated as CASSLGAVEEAFF.

The chain recombines TRBV10-3 with TRBJ1-2; no firm D call. CDR3 length: 18 amino acids. V was cut by 1 base and J by 4 bases, with 22 bases left in between. Looked up from germline, CDR1 is ENHRY and CDR2 is SYGVKD. CDR3 loop: CAISEFPLERSLSYGYTF. CDR3 nucleotide sequence: TGTGCCATCAGTGAGTTTCCCCTTGAAAGGAGTCTCTCCTATGGCTACACCTTC.

As for this clone: An end of the junction differs from the germline gene, which may be a read error. The chain employs TRBV5-8 and TRBJ2-6, with D possibly TRBD1 on 5 matching bases. CDR1 and CDR2 (germline): SGHTS, YDEGEE. CDR3 size: 15 residues. CDR3 nucleotides: TGTGCCAGCTTTGATAGGTTGGCTGGGGCCAACGGCCTGACTTTC. Translation gives CASFDRLAGANGLTF.

The V and J genes are TRBV30 and TRBJ1-3; a weak D match, TRBD1 (5 bases). From germline, CDR1 is GTSNPN and CDR2 SVGIG (reference sequence). The CDR3 runs to 14 residues. V shed 7 bases and J shed 2 bases, with 15 bases lying between them. The CDR3, as DNA: TGTGCCTCAACCCAGGGCCTCGCTGGAAACACCATATATTTT. Translation: CASTQGLAGNTIYF.

This chain joins TRBV7-9 and TRBJ2-1; 8 nucleotides line up with TRBD2. Germline CDR1 and CDR2: SEHNR and FQNEAQ (reference sequence). V gave up 5 bases and J gave up 2 bases; unmatched junction bases: 5. This CDR3 spans 15 amino acids. In DNA form, the CDR3 reads TGTGCCAGCAGCCACAGCGGGGGCCCCTACAATGAGCAGTTCTTC. Its protein is CASSHSGGPYNEQFF.